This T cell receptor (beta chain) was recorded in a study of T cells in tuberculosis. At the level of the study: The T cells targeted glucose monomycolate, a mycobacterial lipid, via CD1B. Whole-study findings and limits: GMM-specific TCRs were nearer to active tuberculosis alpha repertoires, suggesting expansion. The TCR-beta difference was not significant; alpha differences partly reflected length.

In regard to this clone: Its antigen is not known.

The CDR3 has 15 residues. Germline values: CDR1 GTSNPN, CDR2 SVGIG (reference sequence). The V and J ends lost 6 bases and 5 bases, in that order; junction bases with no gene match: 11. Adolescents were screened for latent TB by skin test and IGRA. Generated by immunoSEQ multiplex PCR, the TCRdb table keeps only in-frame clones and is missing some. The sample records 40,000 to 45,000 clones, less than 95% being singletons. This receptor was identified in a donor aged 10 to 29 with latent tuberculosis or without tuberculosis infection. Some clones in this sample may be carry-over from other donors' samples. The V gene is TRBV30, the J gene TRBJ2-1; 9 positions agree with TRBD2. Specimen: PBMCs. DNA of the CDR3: TGTGCCTGCAGACGTAGCGGGAGAGTACACAATGAGCAGTTCTTC. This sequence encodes CACRRSGRVHNEQFF. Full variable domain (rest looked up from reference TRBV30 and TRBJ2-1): SQTIHQWPATLVQPVGSPLSLECTVEGTSNPNLYWYRQAAGRGLQLLFYSVGIGQISSEVPQNLSASRPQDRQFILSSKKLLLSDSGFYLCACRRSGRVHNEQFFGPGTRLTVL.